One TCR beta chain is described in this entry. V was clipped by 3 bases and J by 5 bases, with 7 bases between them. Germline CDR1 is MDHEN and CDR2 is SYDVKM. CDR3 length: 13 residues. This record belongs to a study of blood T cell repertoires in COVID-19. Study in general: The origin of the acute and convalescent COVID-19 samples was the United States, Italy and Spain.

The authors' processing: Reference gene primers were amplified, and this amplification served to estimate nucleated cell counts. Here immunoSEQ multiplex PCR was the method, and the copy in TCRdb shows in-frame clones only, minus some. V and J calls and clone size are as listed in that table; D and trimming were resolved from the DNA. The sample has about 58,000 clones, 85% to 90% seen once. The V and J genes are TRBV28 and TRBJ1-4; unclear D gene. The sample taken for sequencing was peripheral blood. The TCR originated in a man aged 40-55 years with active COVID-19. The CDR3 region has the DNA TGTGCCAGCAGTTTGAGGGAAAATGAAAAACTGTTTTTT. The encoded protein is CASSLRENEKLFF.